Presented here are 30 T cell receptor beta chains from one specimen sequenced in a study of response to subunit inactivated influenza vaccine. MiXCR, run by TCRdb on the RT-PCR reads, gives a single entry per CDR3 protein. Of 600,000 to 850,000 distinct CDR3 sequences listed, about 15% are singletons. Source: PBMCs from blood, taken approximately 15 days before vaccination. These receptors were collected from a man in his forties or fifties who received an inactivated influenza vaccine.

CDR3 in amino acids: CASSSSGTGFTYTGELFF. In DNA form, the CDR3 reads TGTGCCAGCAGCTCGAGCGGAACAGGGTTCACATACACCGGGGAGCTGTTTTTT. The chain combines TRBV11-1 with TRBJ2-2; TRBD1 is a possible D gene (6 bases). The CDR3 contains 18 residues. Looked up from germline, CDR1 is SGHAT and CDR2 is FQDESV (reference sequence). The V gene lost 4 bases and the J gene lost 3 bases, with 21 bases spanning the gap.

This clonotype was detected only a few times. The CDR3 here is CSASFPIATDTQYF. CDR3 DNA sequence: TGCAGTGCTAGTTTCCCGATAGCAACAGATACGCAGTATTTT. The chain links TRBV20-1 to TRBJ2-3, with D unresolved. Germline values: CDR1 DFQATT, CDR2 SNEGSKA (reference sequence). This CDR3 contains 14 residues. V lost 3 bases and J lost 3, with 13 bases in between.

The rearrangement joins TRBV14 to TRBJ2-3; D not resolved. Germline CDR1 SGHDN, CDR2 FVKESK. CDR3 length: 12 residues. Deletions cut 4 bases from V and 4 bases from J, with 6 bases between. In DNA, the CDR3 is TGTGCCAGCAGCCTTTATTCAGATACGCAGTATTTT. Translating it yields CASSLYSDTQYF.

With respect to this clonotype: One junction end disagrees with the germline gene, perhaps due to a read error. The J gene is TRBJ2-5, the V gene TRBV7-2; 9 bases agree with TRBD2. The germline gives CDR1 SGHTA, CDR2 FQGNSA. This CDR3 has 17 residues. The CDR3 region is CASSPGYLAGIQGTQYF. CDR3 coding DNA: TGTGCCAGCAGCCCGGGTTATCTAGCGGGGATCCAAGGGACCCAGTACTTC. Filled out from reference TRBV7-2 and TRBJ2-5, the complete variable domain reads GAGVSQSPSNKVTEKGKDVELRCDPISGHTALYWYRQSLGQGLEFLIYFQGNSAPDKSGLPSDRFSAERTGGSVSTLTIQRTQQEDSAVYLCASSPGYLAGIQGTQYFGPGTRLLVL.

DNA of the CDR3: TGTGCCAGCAGCTTATGGGGTACCTTGGGAGGTTCTGGGGCCAACGTCCTGACTTTC. It encodes CASSLWGTLGGSGANVLTF. The chain carries TRBV11-2 and TRBJ2-6; D might be TRBD2 (6 bases). V was trimmed by 2 bases and J by 1 base, leaving 18 bases between them. CDR1 SGHAT and CDR2 FQNNGV come from the germline V gene. The CDR3 is 19 amino acids.

The chain carries TRBV5-1 and TRBJ2-7; 11 positions agree with TRBD1. The V segment lost 5 bases and the J segment 2 bases; nucleotides outside the gene matches: 6. Germline CDR1 and CDR2: SGHRS and YFSETQ. The CDR3 spans 15 residues. This chain's CDR3 is CASRPGTGGPYEQYF. The DNA of the CDR3 is TGCGCCAGCAGGCCCGGGACAGGGGGGCCCTACGAGCAGTACTTC.

With regard to this clonotype: At one of its ends the junction is not consistent with the germline gene, which may arise from a read error. CDR3 residues: CASRSGTAGYYEQHF. The CDR3, as DNA: TGCGCCAGCAGGAGCGGTACAGCGGGGTACTACGAGCAGCACTTC. The chain employs TRBV5-1 and TRBJ2-7; 7 bases map to TRBD2. This CDR3 is built from 15 residues. Germline V gene sequence: CDR1 SGHRS, CDR2 YFSETQ. Drawing the rest from reference TRBV5-1 and TRBJ2-7, the complete variable domain is KAGVTQTPRYLIKTRGQQVTLSCSPISGHRSVSWYQQTPGQGLQFLFEYFSETQRNKGNFPGRFSGRQFSNSRSEMNVSTLELGDSALYLCASRSGTAGYYEQHFGPGTRLTVT.

This clonotype was detected a few times. The V gene is TRBV7-6, the J gene TRBJ1-1; D gene ambiguous. Per germline, CDR1 SGHVS and CDR2 FNYEAQ. There are 15 residues in the CDR3. V lost 6 bases and J 7 bases, leaving 21 bases between the germline ends. DNA for the CDR3: TGTGCCAGCAGTCAGAACGCCCATGCCCGATTTGAAGCTTTCTTT. Protein sequence: CASSQNAHARFEAFF.

This chain connects TRBV3-1 to TRBJ2-1; 8 nucleotides line up with TRBD2. With V trimmed by 6 bases and J by 7 bases, 11 bases remained unmatched. The CDR3 length is 15 residues. CDR1 and CDR2 from the germline V gene are LGHDT and YNNKEL (reference sequence). The CDR3 DNA reads TGTGCCAGCAGTCGTAACGGGGGGGCTTTAAATGAGCAGTTCTTC. It translates to CASSRNGGALNEQFF.

This clonotype was recorded many times. The rearrangement uses TRBV27 and TRBJ2-2; 11 bases agree with TRBD2. The CDR3 consists of 17 residues. Germline-derived CDR1 and CDR2 are MNHEY and SMNVEV (reference sequence). V lost 5 bases and J lost 6; bases outside the gene matches: 11. The DNA for the CDR3 is TGTGCCAGCAGTCGACTAGCGGGGAATAGAGCGTCCGGGGAGCTGTTTTTT. Encoded protein: CASSRLAGNRASGELFF.

This clonotype occurred many times. The chain joins TRBV6-1 to TRBJ1-2; possibly TRBD1 for D (6 bases). CDR3 length: 16 residues. Germline V gene sequence: CDR1 MNHNS, CDR2 SASEGT. V shed 6 bases and J shed 8 bases, with 25 bases lying between them. The CDR3 spells CASSAFLVSGGLGYTF. CDR3 sequence (DNA): TGTGCCAGCAGCGCTTTTCTGGTTTCGGGGGGCTTGGGCTACACCTTC.

This clonotype was counted a few times. CDR3 bases: TGTGCCAGCAGTTTATCTAAGACGGGGGTTACCTACGAGCAGTACTTC. Its protein is CASSLSKTGVTYEQYF. The chain recombines TRBV27 with TRBJ2-7, with a tentative D call TRBD2 (6 bases). The V gene lost 0 bases and the J gene lost 2 bases, with 14 bases spanning the gap. The CDR3 consists of 16 residues. Per germline, CDR1 MNHEY and CDR2 SMNVEV (reference sequence).

This clonotype was found a few times. The chain combines TRBV20-1 with TRBJ1-4, with D unresolved. The germline V and J ends were trimmed by 3 bases and 8 bases, with 10 bases remaining between them. The V gene's germline CDR1 is DFQATT and CDR2 SNEGSKA (reference sequence). This CDR3 region has 12 residues. Here the CDR3 DNA reads TGCAGTGCTAGCCGACGAGGGGAAAAACTGTTTTTT. This gives the protein CSASRRGEKLFF.

The chain is built from TRBV18 and TRBJ2-1; D may match TRBD1 or TRBD2 (8 bases each). The CDR3 spans 16 residues. The ends were cut back, 0 bases at V and 8 bases at J, with 17 bases in the middle. Germline loops: CDR1 KGHSH, CDR2 LQKENI. The CDR3: CASSPPGQAGGDEQFF. The CDR3 nucleotides read TGTGCCAGCTCACCACCGGGACAGGCCGGGGGGGATGAGCAGTTCTTC.

The chain uses TRBV14 and TRBJ2-3; the D is unclear. The CDR3 covers 13 residues. The V gene's germline CDR1 is SGHDN and CDR2 FVKESK. V dropped 1 base and J dropped 6 bases, with 8 bases sitting between them. The CDR3 is CASSQVPWDTQYF. The CDR3 DNA is TGTGCCAGCAGCCAAGTCCCCTGGGATACGCAGTATTTT.

Here the CDR3 reads CASSLRPGLAGGPSEQFF. In DNA form, the CDR3 reads TGTGCCAGCAGCCTACGTCCGGGACTAGCGGGAGGGCCAAGTGAGCAGTTCTTC. This chain uses TRBV14 with TRBJ2-1; 16 bases match TRBD2. CDR1 is SGHDN, CDR2 FVKESK, per germline. The CDR3 is 18 residues long. V lost 4 bases and J lost 9; bases outside the gene matches: 12.

The CDR3 reads CASSEGTFGNEQFF. CDR3 bases: TGTGCCAGCAGCGAGGGTACCTTTGGGAATGAGCAGTTCTTC. The chain couples TRBV7-2 to TRBJ2-1, with D perhaps TRBD2 (5 bases). The CDR3 totals 14 residues. V lost 5 bases, J lost 7 bases, and 15 bases lay in between. The germline gives CDR1 SGHTA, CDR2 FQGNSA.

This clonotype occurred a few times. The V gene is TRBV3-1, the J gene TRBJ2-3; the match to TRBD2 covers 7 bases. The germline CDR1 and CDR2 sequences are LGHDT and YNNKEL (reference sequence). Trimming removed 8 bases from V and 4 bases from J; junction bases left unmatched: 6. The CDR3 runs 13 residues. The CDR3 region has the DNA TGTGCCAGCGGAAGGCGGGAGTCAGATACGCAGTATTTT. It codes for CASGRRESDTQYF.

This clonotype has more than one count but fewer than ten. This sequence joins TRBV29-1 and TRBJ2-5; 9 nucleotides match TRBD2. V was pared by 6 bases and J by 5 bases, with 10 bases of the junction left unmatched. CDR3 size: 14 residues. Looked up from germline, CDR1 is SQVTM and CDR2 is ANQGSEA. The CDR3 reads CSVPWAGGRETQYF. CDR3 sequence (DNA): TGCAGCGTCCCCTGGGCGGGGGGGAGGGAGACCCAGTACTTC.

In its sample, this clonotype was seen a few times. The chain links TRBV27 to TRBJ2-2, with D possibly being TRBD2 (5 bases). Trimming took 8 bases from V and 8 from J, leaving 21 bases between them. The V gene's germline CDR1 is MNHEY and CDR2 SMNVEV (reference sequence). The CDR3 spans 15 residues. The CDR3 DNA follows: TGTGCCAGCGGTCAAACTCCGGGATCAGTGGGGGAGCTGTTTTTT. Amino acid sequence: CASGQTPGSVGELFF.

This clonotype was seen only once. This chain links TRBV5-6 with TRBJ2-5; the match to TRBD1 covers 9 bases. Germline V gene data show CDR1 as SGHDT and CDR2 as YYEEEE. This CDR3 spans 16 amino acids. V lost 2 bases to trimming and J lost 2 bases; unmatched junction nucleotides: 7. The CDR3 coding sequence is TGTGCCAGCAGCTTACCGGGACAGGGACTTCAAGAGACCCAGTACTTC. Protein: CASSLPGQGLQETQYF.

This clonotype was found a few times. This sequence joins TRBV29-1 and TRBJ2-1; D gene uncertain. This CDR3 has 11 amino acids. Trimming removed 4 bases from V and 3 bases from J, with 4 bases in between. The germline V gene has CDR1 SQVTM and CDR2 ANQGSEA. CDR3 protein: CSVVIYNEQFF. CDR3 sequence (DNA): TGCAGCGTTGTAATCTACAATGAGCAGTTCTTC.

The V gene is TRBV28, the J gene TRBJ2-4; D may be TRBD1 or TRBD2 (5 bases each). The CDR3 covers 13 residues. V was pared by 8 bases and J by 4 bases, with 12 bases between. Germline loops: CDR1 MDHEN, CDR2 SYDVKM. Here the CDR3 reads CASGGTQKNIQYF. In nucleotides, the CDR3 is TGTGCCAGCGGTGGGACGCAAAAAAACATTCAGTACTTC.

This sequence joins TRBV7-2 and TRBJ2-3; 12 bases line up with TRBD2. CDR3 length: 13 residues. V was clipped by 6 bases and J by 11 bases; unmatched bases: 6. CDR1 and CDR2 (germline): SGHTA, FQGNSA. The CDR3, as DNA: TGTGCCAGCAGAATTCGGACTAGCGGGATGCAGTATTTT. Amino acid sequence: CASRIRTSGMQYF.

The chain links TRBV20-1 to TRBJ1-1, with a possible D match to TRBD1 (5 bases). Germline loops: CDR1 DFQATT, CDR2 SNEGSKA (reference sequence). This CDR3 has 13 amino acids. Trimming left V 5 bases short and J 1 base short, with 11 bases between. The CDR3 bases are TGCAGTGCTTGGAGGGACTCGAACACTGAAGCTTTCTTT. This translates into CSAWRDSNTEAFF.

This clonotype has just a few counts. This chain joins TRBV24-1 and TRBJ2-3; D perhaps matches TRBD2 (5 bases). The V gene's germline CDR1 is KGHDR and CDR2 SFDVKD. V lost 4 bases and J lost 0, with 19 bases in between. The CDR3 covers 18 residues. The CDR3 region is CATSDPGRATHSTDTQYF. CDR3 nucleotides: TGTGCCACCAGTGACCCTGGGCGGGCCACCCATAGCACAGATACGCAGTATTTT.

The chain employs TRBV28 and TRBJ2-7; maybe TRBD2 (6 bases). Germline V gives CDR1 MDHEN, CDR2 SYDVKM. V dropped 6 bases and J dropped 1 base, with 16 bases sitting between them. CDR3 length equals 15 residues. CDR3 nucleotide sequence: TGTGCCAGCAGGGGTAGCTGGGCGGGATCCTACGAGCAGTACTTC. As protein: CASRGSWAGSYEQYF.

The rearrangement links TRBV6-2 or TRBV6-3 to TRBJ2-1; a possible D gene is TRBD1 (6 bases). Germline V gene sequence: CDR1 MNHEY, CDR2 SVGEGT. V lost 2 bases, J lost 0 bases, and 26 bases lay in between. This CDR3 has 21 amino acids. CDR3 sequence reads: CASSYPRDKSTQRRSYNEQFF. CDR3 nucleotide sequence: TGTGCCAGCAGTTACCCCCGGGACAAGTCTACCCAAAGACGCTCCTACAATGAGCAGTTCTTC.

This clonotype was recorded at least ten times. The rearrangement joins TRBV12-3 or TRBV12-4 to TRBJ1-5; 9 bases are shared with TRBD1. This CDR3 is built from 16 residues. V was clipped by 5 bases and J by 2 bases; unmatched bases: 7. CDR3 sequence: CASSGRTGEGNQPQHF. CDR3 sequence (DNA): TGTGCCAGCAGTGGGAGGACAGGGGAGGGCAATCAGCCCCAGCATTTT.

This clonotype showed up just a few times. This chain links TRBV5-4 with TRBJ1-2; possibly TRBD1 for D (5 bases). The CDR3 totals 14 residues. The V gene lost 0 bases and the J gene lost 4 bases, with 10 bases spanning the gap. Germline loops: CDR1 SGHNT, CDR2 YYREEE (reference sequence). In nucleotides, the CDR3 is TGTGCCAGCAGCTTGGCCGACAGATTCTATGGCTACACCTTC. This codes for CASSLADRFYGYTF.